This T cell receptor (beta chain) was sequenced in a study of blood T cell repertoires in COVID-19. Study at large: The United States, Italy and Spain provided the acute and convalescent COVID-19 samples. T cells, B-cell-depleted T cells, or PBMCs supplied cDNA or gDNA.

Original data processing: Reference gene primer amplification gave estimated nucleated cell counts. Clones were read by immunoSEQ multiplex PCR, and TCRdb kept only the in-frame ones, dropping some. The DNA gave D and trimming, while V, J and clone size come from that table. The table records 150,000 to 200,000 clones, approximately 90% of them present only once. The CDR3 consists of 12 residues. The V gene lost 5 bases and the J gene lost 3 bases, with 7 bases spanning the gap. Germline values: CDR1 MNHEY, CDR2 SMNVEV (reference sequence). The clonotype originates from a man aged 50 to 59 with acute or convalescent COVID-19. This chain joins TRBV27 and TRBJ1-2, with no clear D. What was sequenced was peripheral blood. The DNA for the CDR3 is TGTGCCAGCAGTGGCGGGGACTATGGCTACACCTTC. Translated: CASSGGDYGYTF.